This T cell receptor (beta chain) was found in a study of control samples from healthy donors and cancer patients. Germline V CDR1 and CDR2: SGHTS, YDEGEE. V lost 1 base, J lost 2 bases, and 15 bases lay in between. The CDR3 sequence is 17 residues long. Clones were read by immunoSEQ multiplex PCR, and TCRdb kept only the in-frame ones, dropping some. The table lists roughly 40,000 clones, approximately 90% of them singletons. This chain connects TRBV5-8 to TRBJ1-4, with a tentative D call TRBD1 (5 bases). Sequenced input: blood. This sequence was found in a woman aged 45-65 years in good health. For the CDR3, the DNA is TGTGCCAGCAGCTTGTGGGGGAACAGTCTCACTAATGAAAAACTGTTTTTT. Translated, it gives CASSLWGNSLTNEKLFF.